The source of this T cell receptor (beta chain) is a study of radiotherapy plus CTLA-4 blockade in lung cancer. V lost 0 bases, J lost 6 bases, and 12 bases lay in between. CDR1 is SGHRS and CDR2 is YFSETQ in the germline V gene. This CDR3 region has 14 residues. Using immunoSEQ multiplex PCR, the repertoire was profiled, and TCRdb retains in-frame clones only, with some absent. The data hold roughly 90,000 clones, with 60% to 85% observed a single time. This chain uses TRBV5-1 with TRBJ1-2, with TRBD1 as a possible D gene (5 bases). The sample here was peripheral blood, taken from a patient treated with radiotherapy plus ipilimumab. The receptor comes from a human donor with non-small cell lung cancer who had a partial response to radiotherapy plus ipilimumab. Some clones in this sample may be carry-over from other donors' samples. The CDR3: CASSLGQGWDGYTF. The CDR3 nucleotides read TGCGCCAGCAGCTTGGGGCAGGGTTGGGATGGCTACACCTTC.